The rows below give T cell receptor beta chains drawn from one sample of a study of Ad26.COV2.S vaccination and SARS-CoV-2 variants. Libraries were prepared by immunoSEQ multiplex PCR; TCRdb keeps only in-frame clonotypes and omits some of them. The sample yields fewer than 400,000 clones, roughly 90% seen once. The starting material was peripheral blood, obtained in a trial of Ad26.COV2.S vaccine versus placebo. These TCRs come from a person between 18 and 65 years old who received the Ad26.COV2.S COVID-19 vaccine or a placebo. Each CDR3 is given with its conserved first and last residue. D genes are given only for firm matches. A clone size is listed for some rows: how often the clone was seen (once, few, many), or a class if it is expanded.

CDR3: CASSYPRGGTGNTIYF; DNA: TGTGCCAGCAGTTACCCTCGTGGAGGGACTGGAAACACCATATATTTT; size: -; J: TRBJ1-3; D: -; V: TRBV6-2/TRBV6-3
CDR3: CASSLAPGPNTEAFF; DNA: TGCGCCAGCAGCTTGGCTCCAGGGCCAAACACTGAAGCTTTCTTT; size: -; J: TRBJ1-1; D: -; V: TRBV5-1
CDR3: CASSQARDTFYEQYF; DNA: TGCGCCAGCAGCCAGGCACGGGACACCTTCTACGAGCAGTACTTC; size: -; J: TRBJ2-7; D: -; V: TRBV4-3
CDR3: CASSFSRTEDDGYTF; DNA: TGCGCCAGCAGCTTTTCGCGGACGGAAGATGATGGCTACACCTTC; size: -; J: TRBJ1-2; D: -; V: TRBV5-1
CDR3: CASSNPGRSTEAFF; DNA: TGTGCCAGTAGTAATCCGGGGAGGAGCACTGAAGCTTTCTTT; size: -; J: TRBJ1-1; D: -; V: TRBV19
CDR3: CASRLGAGTEAFF; DNA: TGTGCCAGCAGGCTTGGGGCGGGCACTGAAGCTTTCTTT; size: -; J: TRBJ1-1; D: -; V: TRBV6-5
CDR3: CASSLKGGSSYEQYF; DNA: TGTGCCAGCAGTTTAAAGGGCGGGAGCTCCTACGAGCAGTACTTC; size: -; J: TRBJ2-7; D: TRBD2; V: TRBV27
CDR3: CASSFLLYGRRNTGELFF; DNA: TGTGCCAGCAGCTTTCTTCTATATGGGAGGAGGAACACCGGGGAGCTGTTTTTT; size: -; J: TRBJ2-2; D: -; V: TRBV11-3
CDR3: CASGGLAGVDTQYF; DNA: TGTGCCAGTGGGGGACTAGCGGGGGTAGATACGCAGTATTTT; size: -; J: TRBJ2-3; D: TRBD2; V: TRBV19
CDR3: CASSFSWQETQYF; DNA: TGTGCCAGCAGCTTTTCCTGGCAAGAGACCCAGTACTTC; size: -; J: TRBJ2-5; D: -; V: TRBV7-9
CDR3: CASSQRWALGDDYEQYF; DNA: TGTGCCAGCAGCCAAAGGTGGGCGTTGGGGGACGACTACGAGCAGTACTTC; size: -; J: TRBJ2-7; D: -; V: TRBV3-1/TRBV3-2
CDR3: CSVLGGGSLSFYGYTF; DNA: TGCAGCGTCTTGGGTGGGGGATCTCTATCCTTCTATGGCTACACCTTC; size: -; J: TRBJ1-2; D: -; V: TRBV29-1
CDR3: CASSQDIFTDTQYF; DNA: TGTGCCAGCAGCCAAGACATCTTCACAGATACGCAGTATTTT; size: -; J: TRBJ2-3; D: -; V: TRBV3-1/TRBV3-2
CDR3: CASSEHRGASTGELFF; DNA: TGTGCCAGCAGTGAACATCGGGGTGCGTCCACCGGGGAGCTGTTTTTT; size: -; J: TRBJ2-2; D: -; V: TRBV25-1
CDR3: CASSPGQGAFEQYF; DNA: TGCGCCAGCAGCCCGGGACAGGGGGCATTCGAGCAGTACTTC; size: -; J: TRBJ2-7; D: TRBD1; V: TRBV4-1
CDR3: CASSDPLGEPQHF; DNA: TGTGCCAGCAGCGATCCCCTGGGGGAGCCCCAGCATTTT; size: once; J: TRBJ1-5; D: -; V: TRBV12-3/TRBV12-4
CDR3: CASTVTLTGELFF; DNA: TGTGCCAGCACCGTCACTTTGACCGGGGAGCTGTTTTTT; size: -; J: TRBJ2-2; D: -; V: TRBV7-9
CDR3: CASSTSGYGGELFF; DNA: TGTGCCAGTAGTACCTCAGGGTACGGCGGGGAGCTGTTTTTT; size: -; J: TRBJ2-2; D: -; V: TRBV19
CDR3: CASSLDGTSSRTDTQYF; DNA: TGCGCCAGCAGCTTGGATGGGACTAGCTCACGGACAGATACGCAGTATTTT; size: -; J: TRBJ2-3; D: TRBD2; V: TRBV5-1
CDR3: CASSQDRGGIYNEQFF; DNA: TGCGCCAGCAGCCAAGATCGGGGGGGTATCTACAATGAGCAGTTCTTC; size: -; J: TRBJ2-1; D: TRBD2; V: TRBV4-3
CDR3: CASSQTGANGNQPQHF; DNA: TGTGCCAGCAGCCAGACAGGGGCGAATGGGAATCAGCCCCAGCATTTT; size: -; J: TRBJ1-5; D: TRBD1; V: TRBV3-1/TRBV3-2
CDR3: CSASLGQIYEQYF; DNA: TGCAGTGCTAGTCTAGGACAGATCTACGAGCAGTACTTC; size: -; J: TRBJ2-7; D: -; V: TRBV20-1
CDR3: CASSLALGRGDRETQYF; DNA: TGTGCCAGCAGCTTAGCGCTGGGGAGGGGGGATAGAGAGACCCAGTACTTC; size: once; J: TRBJ2-5; D: -; V: TRBV7-2
CDR3: CAWSLDQARGEKLFF; DNA: TGTGCCTGGAGTCTGGATCAGGCTAGAGGGGAAAAACTGTTTTTT; size: -; J: TRBJ1-4; D: -; V: TRBV30
CDR3: CATSRVPYRAGETEAFF; DNA: TGTGCCACCAGCAGAGTCCCCTACAGGGCCGGTGAGACTGAAGCTTTCTTT; size: once; J: TRBJ1-1; D: -; V: TRBV15
CDR3: CASSLGHGAGDGYTF; DNA: TGTGCCAGCAGCTTAGGGCACGGAGCGGGAGACGGCTACACCTTC; size: -; J: TRBJ1-2; D: -; V: TRBV7-2
CDR3: CASSWEGETQYF; DNA: TGTGCCAGCAGCTGGGAGGGAGAGACCCAGTACTTC; size: -; J: TRBJ2-5; D: TRBD2; V: TRBV13
CDR3: CASSPGQGPDGYTF; DNA: TGTGCCAGCTCACCTGGACAGGGACCAGATGGCTACACCTTC; size: -; J: TRBJ1-2; D: TRBD1; V: TRBV18
CDR3: CATSRDPDLPTQYF; DNA: TGTGCCACCAGCAGAGACCCGGACCTTCCTACGCAGTATTTT; size: -; J: TRBJ2-3; D: -; V: TRBV15
CDR3: CASRDAKSGSTDTQYF; DNA: TGCGCCAGCAGGGACGCCAAGAGCGGAAGCACAGATACGCAGTATTTT; size: -; J: TRBJ2-3; D: -; V: TRBV4-1
CDR3: CASTFGVPGTNNYGYTF; DNA: TGTGCCAGCACCTTTGGAGTTCCGGGGACGAATAACTATGGCTACACCTTC; size: -; J: TRBJ1-2; D: -; V: TRBV21-1
CDR3: CASSPQTGVGSPLHF; DNA: TGTGCCAGCAGCCCACAGACAGGGGTCGGTTCACCCCTCCACTTT; size: -; J: TRBJ1-6; D: TRBD1; V: TRBV7-8
CDR3: CASSLGGAASEKLFF; DNA: TGTGCCAGCAGCTTAGGGGGGGCTGCAAGCGAAAAACTGTTTTTT; size: -; J: TRBJ1-4; D: -; V: TRBV7-9
CDR3: CASRRDILNTEAFF; DNA: TGTGCCAGCAGGCGGGACATATTGAACACTGAAGCTTTCTTT; size: -; J: TRBJ1-1; D: -; V: TRBV6-5
CDR3: CASGSGIQYF; DNA: TGTGCCAGCGGTTCGGGCATTCAGTACTTC; size: -; J: TRBJ2-4; D: -; V: TRBV6-5
CDR3: CASSPSGTSGRNTGELFF; DNA: TGTGCCAGCTCACCCTCCGGGACTAGCGGGAGAAACACCGGGGAGCTGTTTTTT; size: -; J: TRBJ2-2; D: TRBD2; V: TRBV18
CDR3: CSGYRGFFGTSGGDEQFF; DNA: TGCAGCGGGTACAGGGGATTCTTCGGGACTAGCGGGGGGGATGAGCAGTTCTTC; size: -; J: TRBJ2-1; D: TRBD2; V: TRBV29-1
CDR3: CASSLVRDLTDTQYF; DNA: TGTGCCAGCAGCTTAGTGCGGGACCTCACAGATACGCAGTATTTT; size: -; J: TRBJ2-3; D: -; V: TRBV7-9
CDR3: CASSWGTVNTEAFF; DNA: TGTGCCAGCAGTTGGGGGACAGTGAACACTGAAGCTTTCTTT; size: -; J: TRBJ1-1; D: TRBD1; V: TRBV27
CDR3: CATGAAISYNEQFF; DNA: TGTGCCACGGGAGCTGCGATATCCTACAATGAGCAGTTCTTC; size: -; J: TRBJ2-1; D: -; V: TRBV10-3
CDR3: CASSLSGDSGNTIYF; DNA: TGTGCCAGCAGCTTATCAGGGGACTCTGGAAACACCATATATTTT; size: -; J: TRBJ1-3; D: -; V: TRBV11-2
CDR3: CASSPAARGTNEKLFF; DNA: TGTGCCAGCAGCCCGGCGGCTAGAGGGACTAATGAAAAACTGTTTTTT; size: -; J: TRBJ1-4; D: -; V: TRBV4-2
CDR3: CASSQETGQGPSGQYF; DNA: TGTGCCAGCAGCCAAGAGACCGGACAGGGCCCTTCGGGGCAGTACTTC; size: few; J: TRBJ2-7; D: TRBD1; V: TRBV3-1/TRBV3-2
CDR3: CSASLWGANTDTQYF; DNA: TGCAGTGCTAGTTTGTGGGGGGCCAATACAGATACGCAGTATTTT; size: -; J: TRBJ2-3; D: -; V: TRBV20-1
CDR3: CSVEDLEDTQYF; DNA: TGCAGCGTTGAAGATCTGGAAGATACGCAGTATTTT; size: -; J: TRBJ2-3; D: -; V: TRBV29-1
CDR3: CASSLGQFNSPLHF; DNA: TGTGCCAGCAGCCTAGGACAGTTTAATTCACCCCTCCACTTT; size: -; J: TRBJ1-6; D: -; V: TRBV9
CDR3: CASSPGLAGVGTGELFF; DNA: TGTGCCAGCAGCCCGGGACTAGCGGGAGTCGGCACCGGGGAGCTGTTTTTT; size: -; J: TRBJ2-2; D: TRBD2; V: TRBV3-1/TRBV3-2
CDR3: CASSPPGDRGRGEQYF; DNA: TGCGCCAGCAGCCCGCCGGGTGACAGGGGGCGTGGCGAGCAGTACTTC; size: -; J: TRBJ2-7; D: TRBD1; V: TRBV5-1
CDR3: CASSDGTGNTGELFF; DNA: TGTGCCAGCAGTGACGGGACAGGGAACACCGGGGAGCTGTTTTTT; size: many; J: TRBJ2-2; D: TRBD1; V: TRBV6-4
CDR3: CASSPLRVGENTGELFF; DNA: TGTGCCAGCAGTCCCCTTCGGGTCGGGGAGAACACCGGGGAGCTGTTTTTT; size: -; J: TRBJ2-2; D: -; V: TRBV27
CDR3: CASSSRTGGYEQYF; DNA: TGTGCCAGCAGCAGTCGGACAGGGGGCTACGAGCAGTACTTC; size: few; J: TRBJ2-7; D: TRBD1; V: TRBV3-1/TRBV3-2
CDR3: CASSQGRQGAEQPQHF; DNA: TGCGCCAGCAGCCAGGGAAGACAGGGGGCAGAGCAGCCCCAGCATTTT; size: -; J: TRBJ1-5; D: TRBD1; V: TRBV4-1
CDR3: CASSFQRSGNTIYF; DNA: TGTGCCAGCAGCTTCCAACGCTCTGGAAACACCATATATTTT; size: -; J: TRBJ1-3; D: -; V: TRBV11-2
CDR3: CASSFGQFFNQPQHF; DNA: TGTGCCAGCAGCTTTGGTCAGTTCTTCAATCAGCCCCAGCATTTT; size: -; J: TRBJ1-5; D: -; V: TRBV5-8
CDR3: CASRQGRNTEAFF; DNA: TGTGCCAGCAGACAGGGTAGGAACACTGAAGCTTTCTTT; size: -; J: TRBJ1-1; D: -; V: TRBV6-5
CDR3: CASSQFGEGGNEQFF; DNA: TGTGCCAGCAGCCAATTTGGGGAAGGAGGGAATGAGCAGTTCTTC; size: -; J: TRBJ2-1; D: -; V: TRBV16
CDR3: CSASPPGTGATYGYTF; DNA: TGCAGTGCTAGTCCTCCCGGGACAGGGGCCACCTATGGCTACACCTTC; size: -; J: TRBJ1-2; D: TRBD1; V: TRBV20-1